This TCR beta chain was found in a study of cytomegalovirus exposure and HLA in healthy donors. PCR primers comprised 60 Vbeta and 13 Jbeta primers. The protocol was immunoSEQ multiplex PCR, while the TCRdb copy is restricted to in-frame clones and leaves out a portion. Of 150,000 to 180,000 clones in the sample, less than 80% were seen once. The TCR sequence derives from a man aged 30 to 39 in good health and CMV-seronegative. Sequencing was performed on PBMCs.

This CDR3 is CASSHTSGDNEQFF. The DNA of the CDR3 is TGTGCCAGCAGTCATACTAGCGGGGACAATGAGCAGTTCTTC. The V and J genes are TRBV28 and TRBJ2-1; 10 positions agree with TRBD2. Germline CDR1 MDHEN, CDR2 SYDVKM. The CDR3 runs 14 residues. V shed 5 bases and J 5 bases; nucleotides not matched to a gene: 3.